Listed here is a single T cell receptor beta chain. The antigen it binds to is not known. Base qualities are not at hand, and no much larger clone is one base apart. The data were taken from a study of blood T cell repertoires in COVID-19 (dated by TCRdb to the early 2020s). Some background on the complete study: Samples from collaborators originated in the United States, Italy and Spain and spanned both the acute and convalescent phases of COVID-19. The sample metadata nearly always contained a de-identified subject ID, COVID-19 status, age in years and sex. The prospective study material was composed of cDNA or gDNA derived from T cells, B-cell-depleted T cells, or PBMCs. Samples were obtained from the ongoing ImmuneRACE study (first 160 participants) and from 1,254 subjects provided by 6 global collaborators. Where available, HLA class I and class II types were obtained from metadata supplied by the sample provider rather than from assay-based typing. Deeply sampled blood TCRbeta repertoires from subjects exposed to, actively infected with, or recovered from COVID-19 were included in the dataset. The repertoires were made available in a free public database intended to serve as a resource for research on the immune response to SARS-CoV-2. General study outcomes and caveats: Clinical and demographic metadata were provided uncurated, with the amount varying by source and participant.

Participants in the prospective study were aged 18 to 89 years, lived in more than 20 United States geographic areas, and enrolled through a virtual design. In the prospective study, participants were assigned to cohorts based on the clinical history participants reported in a screening survey and a study questionnaire. Exposed participants had been in contact, within 2 weeks of entering the study, with a person who had a PCR-confirmed or clinician-diagnosed case of COVID-19. In the prospective study, whole blood, serum and a nasopharyngeal or oropharyngeal swab were collected from each participant by mobile phlebotomists. Participants in the prospective study had the option to provide additional blood draws and questionnaires over an approximately 2-month period. Before DNA extraction, prospective study blood samples were shipped either frozen or at room temperature. Trimming accounts for 1 base at V and 3 bases at J, while the number of junction bases matched to no gene is 4. Based on the germline V gene (reference sequence), the CDR1 and CDR2 sequences are MNHEY and SMNVEV. Its CDR3 holds 15 amino acids, cysteine through phenylalanine. Only CDR3 DNA remains: 45 bases, in frame from the first base.

TCRbeta CDR3 regions were amplified from genomic DNA by means of the immunoSEQ Assay, a bias-controlled multiplex PCR. Under the source paper's analysis protocol: Within the assay, amplification of reference gene primers was used to estimate how many nucleated cells each sample contained. To quantify the absolute abundance of each unique TCRbeta CDR3 rearrangement, sequence reads were collapsed and filtered. For each sample, productive Simpson clonality was calculated by taking the square root of Simpson's diversity index across productive rearrangements. The table was pulled from immuneACCESS by TCRdb, which kept in-frame rearrangements only. Such tables lose some clones; where checked, under half of the loss comes from unresolved V genes, and the rest has no known cause. V, J and clone size are those of that table, while D and trimming were read from the DNA. The sample includes approximately 150,000 clones, with roughly 87% observed a single time. The top ten clonotypes cover roughly 3.9% of the sample.

This sequence was found in a middle-aged woman who had been exposed to COVID-19. The sample comprised PBMCs or T cells enriched from blood (not recorded which). The sequence is built from TRBV27 and TRBJ2-5, with 8 bases in between that match TRBD2. This receptor has the CDR3 CASSLYTSGEETQYF. The DNA is as follows: TGTGCCAGCAGTTTATACACTAGCGGAGAAGAGACCCAGTACTTC.